This entry lists 23 T cell receptor beta chains sequenced from one sample in a study of spatial heterogeneity in lung cancer. Time point of the sample: sample taken at primary tumor resection. What these receptors recognize is not known. Study-wide results and limits: Intratumoral expanded alpha and beta TCR counts were found to track tumor mutation counts.

TCRdb re-analysed the 5' RACE reads in MiXCR, keeping a single row per CDR3 protein. The sample holds roughly 18,000 distinct CDR3 sequences, about 9.6% seen once. This specimen was lung tumor tissue, taken at surgery. These receptors all come from a female donor with early-stage non-small cell lung cancer.

This clonotype has at least ten counts. The library was prepared for alpha chains; this beta chain is a stray read, so its frequency means little. Here the CDR3 reads CASSSQDREDEQFF. The CDR3 region has the DNA TGTGCCAGCAGCTCCCAGGACAGGGAGGATGAGCAGTTCTTC. The chain links TRBV9 to TRBJ2-1; TRBD1 matches at 8 bases. The V gene's germline CDR1 is SGDLS and CDR2 YYNGEE. The trim removed 4 bases at V and 8 bases at J, leaving 8 bases unmatched. This CDR3 region has 14 residues. The full variable domain, in which reference TRBV9 and TRBJ2-1 provide the parts outside the CDR3, is DSGVTQTPKHLITATGQRVTLRCSPRSGDLSVYWYQQSLDQGLQFLIQYYNGEERAKGNILERFSAQQFPDLHSELNLSSLELGDSALYFCASSSQDREDEQFFGPGTRLTVL.

Points on this clonotype: A library prepared for alpha chains yielded this beta chain as an off-target read; its size is of little meaning. V is TRBV2 and J is TRBJ2-4, with D tentatively TRBD1 or TRBD2 (6 bases each). This CDR3 region has 14 residues. Trimming cost V 5 bases and J 6 bases, with 14 bases left between them. Germline CDR1 is SNHLY and CDR2 is FYNNEI. The chain's CDR3 is CASSHRTAGNIQYF. CDR3 DNA: TGTGCCAGCAGTCATCGGACAGCGGGAAACATTCAGTACTTC.

This clonotype was counted ten times or more. This beta chain lies outside the target of a library built for alpha chains; its clone size means little. The V and J genes are TRBV28 and TRBJ1-2; unclear D gene. This CDR3 is built from 14 residues. The V gene lost 5 bases and the J gene lost 4 bases, with 14 bases spanning the gap. Germline V gene lookup returns CDR1 MDHEN and CDR2 SYDVKM. The CDR3 reads CASSRGTASYGYTF. The CDR3 DNA reads TGTGCCAGCAGTCGGGGTACAGCCTCCTATGGCTACACCTTC.

This clonotype appeared many times. Because this beta chain is a stray read in a library intended to capture alpha chains, its abundance should not be given much weight. The rearrangement links TRBV7-9 to TRBJ1-2; perhaps TRBD1 as D (5 bases). In germline, CDR1 is SEHNR, CDR2 FQNEAQ (reference sequence). V was trimmed by 5 bases and J by 4 bases, leaving 17 bases between them. CDR3 length: 15 residues. CDR3 sequence: CASSPPGRGGYGYTF. In DNA, the CDR3 is TGTGCCAGCAGCCCCCCAGGTAGGGGCGGCTATGGCTACACCTTC.

This clonotype was counted only a few times. Since the library was made to target alpha chains, this beta chain is a stray read and its abundance is not meaningful. The chain uses TRBV6-1 and TRBJ1-2; D might be TRBD1 (5 bases). Germline V gene lookup returns CDR1 MNHNS and CDR2 SASEGT. V was clipped by 2 bases and J by 6 bases, with 16 bases between them. CDR3 length equals 15 residues. This chain's CDR3 is CASSEPRGRENGYTF. CDR3 coding DNA: TGTGCCAGCAGTGAACCCCGGGGGAGGGAGAATGGCTACACCTTC.

This clonotype was seen many times. This beta chain is an unintended read in a library built for alpha chains; its size means little. V gene TRBV28 combines with J gene TRBJ1-1; no clear D gene. Germline loops: CDR1 MDHEN, CDR2 SYDVKM. The CDR3 length is 12 residues. V gave up 4 bases and J gave up 7 bases, with 10 bases separating them. This chain's CDR3 is CASSSQLFEAFF. CDR3 DNA sequence: TGTGCCAGCAGTTCCCAACTTTTTGAAGCTTTCTTT. Filled out from reference TRBV28 and TRBJ1-1, the complete variable domain reads DVKVTQSSRYLVKRTGEKVFLECVQDMDHENMFWYRQDPGLGLRLIYFSYDVKMKEKGDIPEGYSVSREKKERFSLILESASTNQTSMYLCASSSQLFEAFFGQGTRLTVV.

Worth noting for this clonotype: One base away lies a much larger clone, so this may be a sequencing read error. As an off-target read in a library built for alpha chains, this beta chain has a frequency of little significance. The chain is built from TRBV18 and TRBJ1-1, with D perhaps TRBD1 (6 bases). Per germline, CDR1 KGHSH and CDR2 LQKENI. The CDR3 has 13 residues. CDR3 sequence reads: CVSSGDINTEAFF. CDR3 in DNA: TGTGTCAGCTCAGGGGACATCAACACTGAAGCTTTCTTT.

This clonotype was seen a handful of times. The library was built for alpha chains, so this beta chain is an off-target read and its size means little. This rearrangement joins TRBV9 to TRBJ1-6, with D perhaps TRBD1 (5 bases). CDR1 is SGDLS, CDR2 YYNGEE, per germline. Trimming cost V 0 bases and J 10 bases, with 11 bases left between them. CDR3 length: 14 residues. The CDR3 region is CASSVDGGGSPLHF. In DNA form, the CDR3 reads TGTGCCAGCAGCGTAGACGGGGGAGGGTCACCCCTCCACTTT.

Concerning this clonotype itself: This beta chain is a stray read from a library made for alpha chains; its abundance is not meaningful. The chain has TRBV24-1 and TRBJ2-3; D is unresolved. In germline, CDR1 is KGHDR, CDR2 SFDVKD. V lost 3 bases and J 4 bases, leaving 10 bases between the germline ends. The CDR3 runs to 14 residues. The CDR3 loop reads CATSDGPRPDTQYF. The CDR3 DNA reads as TGTGCCACCAGTGATGGCCCCCGCCCAGATACGCAGTATTTT.

On this clonotype itself: A library prepared for alpha chains yielded this beta chain as an off-target read; its size is of little meaning. The chain has TRBV10-3 and TRBJ2-7; 9 nucleotides agree with TRBD1. This CDR3 comprises 13 residues. Trimming took 8 bases from V and 4 from J; bases not matched to a gene: 6. CDR1 is ENHRY and CDR2 is SYGVKD in the germline V gene. The CDR3 sequence is CAIDPGQGYEQYF. As DNA, the CDR3 is TGTGCCATCGATCCTGGACAGGGGTACGAGCAGTACTTC.

In regard to this clonotype: This beta chain represents an off-target read in a library built for alpha chains; its size is of limited meaning. The chain is built from TRBV21-1 and TRBJ1-1. TRBV21-1 is a known pseudogene. The CDR3 contains 13 residues. This chain's CDR3 is CASSSKMGTEAFF. In DNA form, the CDR3 reads TGTGCCAGCAGCTCAAAGATGGGTACTGAAGCTTTCTTT.

As concerns this clonotype: Within a library made for alpha chains, this beta chain is off target, and its count is uninformative. V and J are TRBV6-1 and TRBJ1-1, with 9 bases that match TRBD1. This CDR3 region has 14 residues. Germline V gene sequence: CDR1 MNHNS, CDR2 SASEGT. V shed 5 bases and J 4 bases; nucleotides not matched to a gene: 5. The CDR3 here is CASSKETGGTEAFF. The CDR3 bases are TGTGCCAGCAGTAAGGAGACAGGGGGCACTGAAGCTTTCTTT.

This clonotype has at least ten counts. The library was designed around alpha chains, so this beta chain is a stray read whose abundance carries little weight. The chain is built from TRBV6-6 and TRBJ2-5; 10 bases match TRBD1. The CDR3 spans 15 residues. CDR1 MNHNY and CDR2 SVGAGI come from the germline V gene (reference sequence). J was trimmed by 5 bases and V by 2 bases; bases with no gene match: 5. The CDR3 loop is CASSYPTGGSETQYF. The CDR3 nucleotides are TGTGCCAGCAGTTACCCGACAGGGGGCTCGGAGACCCAGTACTTC.

This clonotype was observed many times. This beta chain turned up in a library designed for alpha chains; as an off-target read, its abundance says little. This chain links TRBV20-1 with TRBJ2-2, with D perhaps TRBD1 (6 bases). The CDR3 has 14 residues. In germline, CDR1 is DFQATT, CDR2 SNEGSKA (reference sequence). V lost 4 bases and J lost 4, with 13 bases in between. CDR3 DNA: TGCAGTGCTACACAGGGTTCGAGCACCGGGGAGCTGTTTTTT. It codes for CSATQGSSTGELFF.

As to this clonotype: Since it is a stray read in a library aimed at alpha chains, this beta chain has a size that is not meaningful. The gene calls are TRBV20-1 and TRBJ2-7; 7 nucleotides align to TRBD1. The CDR3 length is 16 residues. J gave up 4 bases and V 0 bases, and 12 bases lay outside the gene matches. Germline V gene sequence: CDR1 DFQATT, CDR2 SNEGSKA (reference sequence). The CDR3 sequence is CSARDTGRGRKYEQYF. The CDR3 DNA sequence: TGCAGTGCTAGAGATACGGGCAGGGGGAGAAAATACGAGCAGTACTTC.

On this clonotype itself: Being off target in a library aimed at alpha chains, this beta chain has a size of little meaning. This rearrangement joins TRBV6-2 or TRBV6-3 to TRBJ2-3; TRBD2 agrees at 11 bases. CDR3 length: 15 amino acids. Losses at the gene ends were 6 bases for V and 4 bases for J; bases not matched to a gene: 6. CDR1 is MNHEY and CDR2 is SVGEGT in the germline V gene. CDR3: CASRNSGGAADTQYF. In nucleotides, the CDR3 is TGTGCCAGCAGGAATAGCGGGGGGGCGGCAGATACGCAGTATTTT.

This clonotype has at least ten counts. This beta chain appears as a stray read in a library generated for alpha chains; its size is not informative. V gene TRBV5-1 combines with J gene TRBJ2-3, with D perhaps TRBD1 (6 bases). Trimming shortened V by 7 bases and J by 5 bases, and 17 bases separated the two germline ends. There are 14 residues in the CDR3. The germline CDR1 and CDR2 sequences are SGHRS and YFSETQ. CDR3 amino acids: CASLKGVPGDTQYF. In nucleotides, the CDR3 is TGCGCCAGCCTCAAGGGGGTACCGGGAGATACGCAGTATTTT.

Concerning this clonotype: This beta chain is an unintended read in a library built for alpha chains; its size means little. The V and J genes are TRBV7-2 and TRBJ1-2; D not resolved. This CDR3 is 13 amino acids long. The germline gives CDR1 SGHTA, CDR2 FQGNSA. V lost 2 bases, J lost 2 bases, and 6 bases lay in between. DNA for the CDR3: TGTGCCAGCAGCTTAAACAGAAACTATGGCTACACCTTC. Protein product: CASSLNRNYGYTF.

In its sample, this clonotype was seen many times. Since the library was made to target alpha chains, this beta chain is a stray read and its abundance is not meaningful. DNA for the CDR3: TGTGCCAGCAGCCAACAGGCTAACTATGGCTACACCTTC. Its protein product is CASSQQANYGYTF. The rearrangement joins TRBV7-3 to TRBJ1-2; D is perhaps TRBD1 (5 bases). Per germline, CDR1 SGHTA and CDR2 FQGTGA. V lost 5 bases and J lost 0, with 7 bases in between. The CDR3 runs 13 residues.

This clonotype was seen repeatedly, ten times or more. This beta chain lies outside the target of a library built for alpha chains; its clone size means little. The chain has TRBV12-3 or TRBV12-4 and TRBJ2-3; 7 bases fit TRBD2. The CDR3 loop spans 13 amino acids. J gave up 7 bases and V 5 bases, and 6 bases lay outside the gene matches. The CDR3 sequence is CASSGLGSNTQYF. The CDR3 DNA follows: TGTGCCAGCAGTGGACTAGGTTCAAATACGCAGTATTTT.

In its sample, this clonotype was seen a few times. A library made for alpha chains picked up this beta chain off target, so its size means little. The chain employs TRBV27 and TRBJ1-6; possibly TRBD1 for D (5 bases). V was pared by 4 bases and J by 7 bases, with 11 bases between. CDR1 is MNHEY, CDR2 SMNVEV, per germline (reference sequence). The length of the CDR3 is 14 residues. CDR3 loop: CASSYRDSNSPLHF. CDR3 bases: TGTGCCAGCAGTTACCGGGACTCAAATTCACCCCTCCACTTT.

As for this clonotype: This beta chain is a stray read from a library made for alpha chains; its abundance is not meaningful. This chain joins TRBV4-3 and TRBJ2-2; either TRBD1 or TRBD2 may supply D (5 bases each). V lost 0 bases and J 8 bases, leaving 16 bases between the germline ends. The CDR3 contains 16 residues. From germline, CDR1 is LGHNA and CDR2 YSLEER. The CDR3 region is CASSQDTDSGLGELFF. In DNA, the CDR3 is TGCGCCAGCAGCCAAGATACAGACAGCGGCCTAGGGGAGCTGTTTTTT.

This clonotype was observed a handful of times. Because the library targeted alpha chains, this beta chain is an off-target read whose size means little. The chain combines TRBV18 with TRBJ2-7; D may correspond to TRBD1 or TRBD2 (5 bases each). The CDR3 length is 14 residues. Germline CDR1 is KGHSH and CDR2 is LQKENI. The germline V and J ends were trimmed by 4 bases and 2 bases, with 12 bases remaining between them. In nucleotides, the CDR3 is TGTGCCAGCTCACTCCGGGACGGACCCTACGAGCAGTACTTC. Amino acid sequence: CASSLRDGPYEQYF. The complete variable domain, with remaining parts taken from reference TRBV18 and TRBJ2-7, reads NAGVMQNPRHLVRRRGQEARLRCSPMKGHSHVYWYRQLPEEGLKFMVYLQKENIIDESGMPKERFSAEFPKEGPSILRIQQVVRGDSAAYFCASSLRDGPYEQYFGPGTRLTVT.